Listed below are T cell receptor beta chains from one sample, sequenced in a study of Graves' ophthalmopathy and Graves' hyperthyroidism. One entry per CDR3 protein results from TCRdb running MiXCR on the multiplex PCR reads. Of around 400,000 distinct CDR3 sequences listed, around 20% are singletons. Sequencing was performed on peripheral blood. The receptors stem from a woman under 30 with stable Graves' hyperthyroidism. Each CDR3 is given with its conserved first and last residue. The order of the fields is D gene, V gene, clone size, J gene, CDR3 DNA, CDR3 protein. The D gene is left open where the match is weak. Rows may omit the clone size; those that give it use once, few, many or a size class.

NA	TRBV6-1	NA	TRBJ1-6	TGTGCCAGCAGTGACCAGGGAAATTCACCCCTCCACTTT	CASSDQGNSPLHF
TRBD2	TRBV11-2	NA	TRBJ2-5	TGTGCCAGCAGCTTAGGACCGGGGGGGCCCCAAGAGACCCAGTACTTC	CASSLGPGGPQETQYF
NA	TRBV14	many	TRBJ2-5	TGTGCCAGCAGCCAATATACGGGTCAAGAGACCCAGTACTTC	CASSQYTGQETQYF
TRBD2	TRBV19	many	TRBJ2-5	TGTGCCAGTAGTAATAGCGGGGTCGAGACCCAGTACTTC	CASSNSGVETQYF
NA	TRBV7-3	NA	TRBJ2-5	TGTGCCAGCAGCTTAACGTTCGGAAGCCAAGAGACCCAGTACTTC	CASSLTFGSQETQYF
TRBD1	TRBV5-1	NA	TRBJ2-2	TGCGCCAGCAGCTTGGGACAGGGAGTGAACACCGGGGAGCTGTTTTTT	CASSLGQGVNTGELFF
TRBD2	TRBV11-3	many	TRBJ2-7	TGTGCCAGCAGCTTAGGGGGACTAGCGACGTACGAGCAGTACTTC	CASSLGGLATYEQYF
NA	TRBV10-2	many	TRBJ2-7	TGCGCCAGCAGCAAGGACAGACTATCCTACGAGCAGTACTTC	CASSKDRLSYEQYF
NA	TRBV7-6	many	TRBJ2-7	TGTGCCAGCAGCCCCGGTTGGGCGGTCAGCGAGCAGTACTTC	CASSPGWAVSEQYF
NA	TRBV6-5	many	TRBJ1-2	TGTGCCAGCAGTCGCCCCCCGGGGGGCTACACCTTC	CASSRPPGGYTF
NA	TRBV5-1	many	TRBJ1-3	TGCGCCAGCAGCGCGACACCGGAGGCTGGAAACACCATATATTTT	CASSATPEAGNTIYF
TRBD1	TRBV20-1	many	TRBJ1-5	TGCAGTGCGGGACGTACAGGGGTTGTAATACAGCCCCAGCATTTT	CSAGRTGVVIQPQHF
TRBD2	TRBV20-1	many	TRBJ2-7	TGCAGTGCTAGCCCCGCGGGAGAGATCTACGAGCAGTACTTC	CSASPAGEIYEQYF
NA	TRBV2	few	TRBJ1-1	TGTGCCAGCAGCCAGCCGGGGGCGGTTATGAACACTGACGCTTTCTTT	CASSQPGAVMNTDAFF
NA	TRBV10-3	many	TRBJ1-2	TGTGCCATCAGTGAGTCGGGGCAGGGTAACTATGGCTACACCTTC	CAISESGQGNYGYTF
NA	TRBV6-5	many	TRBJ2-5	TGTGCCAGCAGTTACGCGGAGAGGGGAGGGACCCAGTACTTC	CASSYAERGGTQYF
NA	TRBV24-1	NA	TRBJ1-1	TGTGCCACCAGGTCTTGGGGCACGAACACTGAAGCTTTCTTT	CATRSWGTNTEAFF
NA	TRBV6-1	few	TRBJ2-7	TGTGCCAGCAGTGACTATCTCGGCGGGTCCTACGAGCAGTACTTC	CASSDYLGGSYEQYF
TRBD2	TRBV3-1	few	TRBJ2-7	TGTGCCAGCAGCCAAGAAGGGACTAGCGGGAGTAAGCAGTACTTC	CASSQEGTSGSKQYF
TRBD1	TRBV6-1	NA	TRBJ2-5	TGTGCCAGCAGACGGGACAGGTTAGGAGAGACCCAGTACTTC	CASRRDRLGETQYF
NA	TRBV12-3/TRBV12-4	NA	TRBJ2-7	TGTGCCAGCAAGGGGGCAGGGGGGTCCTACGAGCAGTACTTC	CASKGAGGSYEQYF
NA	TRBV18	NA	TRBJ1-6	TGTGCCAGCTCACCCACGGGGCCGATGGCTAATTCACCCCTCCACTTT	CASSPTGPMANSPLHF
NA	TRBV29-1	few	TRBJ1-1	TGCAGCGCTTCACAGACAGCCAACCCGAACACTGAAGCTTTCTTT	CSASQTANPNTEAFF
NA	TRBV10-3	NA	TRBJ1-1	TGTGCCATCAGTGAGCCTCAGGGGACTGAAGCTTTCTTT	CAISEPQGTEAFF
NA	TRBV6-1	once	TRBJ1-5	TGTGCCAGCAGGGTGTCTAATCAGCCCCAGCATTTT	CASRVSNQPQHF
NA	TRBV3-1	few	TRBJ2-7	TGTGCCAGCAGCCAAGGAGACAGCCCCACCTACGAGCAGTACTTC	CASSQGDSPTYEQYF
NA	TRBV30	many	TRBJ2-5	TGTGCCTGGACCGGGACAAAAGAAGAGACCCAGTACTTC	CAWTGTKEETQYF
TRBD1	TRBV7-2	many	TRBJ1-2	TGTGCCAGCAGCTTAGCCTTCACCGGGACAGGATATGGCTACACCTTC	CASSLAFTGTGYGYTF
NA	TRBV10-3	many	TRBJ1-2	TGTGCCATCACCGAGGAGAGGAACTATGGCTACACCTTC	CAITEERNYGYTF
TRBD1	TRBV5-1	few	TRBJ2-7	TGCGCCAGCAGCTTGGAGTCACGGACAGGGTTCGAGCAGTACTTC	CASSLESRTGFEQYF
NA	TRBV20-1	many	TRBJ1-1	TGCAGTGCTGCTAGAAAGGGCACTGAAGCTTTCTTT	CSAARKGTEAFF
NA	TRBV11-2	few	TRBJ1-2	TGTGCCAGCAGCTACACCGGGACCCAGCCTAACTATGGCTACACCTTC	CASSYTGTQPNYGYTF
NA	TRBV28	many	TRBJ1-2	TGTGCCAGCAGTTTCCCACAGGGCCCCTATGGCTACACCTTC	CASSFPQGPYGYTF
NA	TRBV27	few	TRBJ2-7	TGTGCCAGCAGACCGCTAGTGGCCGTCTACGAGCAGTACTTC	CASRPLVAVYEQYF
TRBD2	TRBV28	many	TRBJ2-5	TGTGCCAGCAGCGAAGGACTAGCGGGAGGTAGAGAGACCCAGTACTTC	CASSEGLAGGRETQYF
NA	TRBV30	NA	TRBJ2-7	TGTGCCTGGAGCGGGCCCGGGTCCTACGAGCAGTACTTC	CAWSGPGSYEQYF